This TCR beta chain is from a study of cytomegalovirus exposure and HLA in healthy donors. Germline V gives CDR1 SGHRS, CDR2 YFSETQ. This CDR3 has 15 residues. J lost 8 bases, V lost 3 bases, and 6 bases had no gene match. The PCR had 60 Vbeta and 13 Jbeta primers. Assay used: immunoSEQ multiplex PCR; TCRdb lists only in-frame clones, some missing. The table records under 150,000 clones, approximately 81% of them present only once. The chain joins TRBV5-1 to TRBJ1-6; 9 nucleotides align to TRBD1. The sequence came from a man younger than 35 in good health and CMV-seronegative. Sequenced: PBMCs. CDR3 loop: CASSSQGARDSPLHF. The CDR3 DNA sequence: TGCGCCAGCAGCTCACAGGGGGCGAGAGATTCACCCCTCCACTTT.